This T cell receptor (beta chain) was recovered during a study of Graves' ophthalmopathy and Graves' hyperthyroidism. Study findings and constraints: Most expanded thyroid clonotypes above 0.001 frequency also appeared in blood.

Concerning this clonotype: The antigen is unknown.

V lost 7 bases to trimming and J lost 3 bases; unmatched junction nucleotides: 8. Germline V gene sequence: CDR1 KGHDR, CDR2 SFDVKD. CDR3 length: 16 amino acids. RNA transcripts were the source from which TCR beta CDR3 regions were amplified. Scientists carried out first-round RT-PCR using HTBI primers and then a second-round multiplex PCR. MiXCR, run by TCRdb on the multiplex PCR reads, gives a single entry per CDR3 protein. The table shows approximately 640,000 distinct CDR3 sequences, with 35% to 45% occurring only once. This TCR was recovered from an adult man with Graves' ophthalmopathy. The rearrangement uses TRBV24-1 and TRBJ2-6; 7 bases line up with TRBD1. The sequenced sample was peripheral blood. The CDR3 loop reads CATSKSTGDGANVLTF. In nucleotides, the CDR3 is TGTGCCACCAGCAAATCCACAGGGGATGGGGCCAACGTCCTGACTTTC.